This is a list of T cell receptor beta chains from one sample in a study of technical replicates of blood from a handful of donors. Clones were sequenced by immunoSEQ multiplex PCR, and TCRdb holds only the in-frame ones, with some missing. The sample yields about 84,000 clones, roughly 98% seen once. The source material was T cells isolated from PBMCs. The receptors originated from a human donor in good health. CDR3s include the opening cysteine and the closing phenylalanine or tryptophan. Each record gives: D gene, J gene, V gene, clone size, CDR3 protein, CDR3 DNA. A D gene is named only where the DNA matches it firmly. Size tells how often a clone was seen (once, few, many) or the class of an expanded clone, and some rows leave it out.

TRBD1,TRBJ2-1,TRBV9,.,CASSAAGQGYNEQFF,TGTGCCAGCAGCGCAGCGGGACAGGGTTACAATGAGCAGTTCTTC
TRBD1,TRBJ1-2,TRBV5-1,.,CASSLAARSPGKDRVMGYTF,TGCGCCAGCAGCTTGGCCGCCCGAAGCCCTGGAAAGGACAGGGTTATGGGCTACACCTTC
.,TRBJ1-1,TRBV6-5,.,CASSLGAMNTEAFF,TGTGCCAGCAGCCTAGGGGCCATGAACACTGAAGCTTTCTTT
.,TRBJ1-1,TRBV5-4,.,CASRKTGNTEAFF,TGTGCCAGCAGAAAAACAGGGAACACTGAAGCTTTCTTT
TRBD1,TRBJ2-7,TRBV5-1,few,CASSRYRGSSYEQYF,TGCGCCAGCAGCCGATACAGGGGTAGCTCCTACGAGCAGTACTTC
.,TRBJ1-3,TRBV5-1,.,CASSLEPSLVGNTIYF,TGCGCCAGCAGCTTGGAGCCCTCTTTAGTAGGAAACACCATATATTTT
TRBD2,TRBJ2-1,TRBV15,.,CATSRELADEQFF,TGTGCCACCAGCAGAGAACTAGCGGATGAGCAGTTCTTC
TRBD1,TRBJ1-2,TRBV6-1,.,CASRPGQGNRYGYTF,TGTGCCAGCAGACCGGGACAGGGAAACCGCTATGGCTACACCTTC
.,TRBJ2-7,TRBV4-1,once,CASSRNEEYEQYF,TGCGCCAGCAGCCGGAATGAGGAGTACGAGCAGTACTTC
TRBD1,TRBJ1-1,TRBV18,once,CASSPPDRGRFRTEAFF,TGTGCCAGCTCACCACCGGACAGGGGGCGATTCCGCACTGAAGCTTTCTTT
.,TRBJ2-1,TRBV7-8,.,CASSLSRTYNEQFF,TGTGCCAGCAGCTTAAGCAGGACCTACAATGAGCAGTTCTTC
TRBD2,TRBJ2-1,TRBV7-9,once,CASSTRGGDEQFF,TGTGCCAGCAGTACCCGGGGGGGCGATGAGCAGTTCTTC
.,TRBJ1-2,TRBV5-1,.,CASSSEGSHGYTF,TGCGCCAGCAGCTCTGAGGGCAGTCATGGCTACACCTTC
TRBD2,TRBJ2-7,TRBV11-2,.,CASSEKGGTSGPSFHEQYF,TGTGCCAGCAGCGAAAAAGGGGGGACTAGCGGCCCGTCTTTCCACGAGCAGTACTTC
TRBD2,TRBJ2-5,TRBV6-5,.,CASRRSRLAGPTQYF,TGTGCCAGCAGGCGATCGAGACTAGCGGGGCCGACCCAGTACTTC
.,TRBJ2-3,TRBV7-3,.,CASSLEGYSTDTQYF,TGTGCCAGCAGCTTAGAGGGTTATAGCACAGATACGCAGTATTTT
TRBD2,TRBJ2-7,TRBV27,.,CASWEVGTSDPYF,TGTGCCAGCTGGGAGGTCGGGACTAGCGATCCTTACTTC
TRBD2,TRBJ2-2,TRBV7-3,.,CASNPGLSAGEIGELFF,TGTGCCAGCAACCCGGGACTGTCAGCGGGGGAGATCGGGGAGCTGTTTTTT
TRBD1,TRBJ2-1,TRBV2,.,CAYFRDRGNNEQFF,TGTGCCTATTTCCGGGACAGGGGCAACAATGAGCAGTTCTTC
TRBD1,TRBJ2-7,TRBV4-1,.,CASSQEQGPYEQYF,TGCGCCAGCAGCCAGGAACAGGGGCCCTACGAGCAGTACTTC
.,TRBJ2-7,TRBV27,.,CASSLLTGISYEQYF,TGTGCCAGCAGTTTATTAACAGGGATATCCTACGAGCAGTACTTC
.,TRBJ1-3,TRBV19,.,CASSDRSVSSGNTIYF,TGTGCCAGTAGCGACAGAAGTGTGAGCTCTGGAAACACCATATATTTT
.,TRBJ2-7,TRBV6-6,.,CASSYSQDYEQYF,TGTGCCAGCAGTTACTCGCAGGACTACGAGCAGTACTTC
TRBD1,TRBJ2-3,TRBV5-4,.,CASSLPLGQGDLNTQYF,TGTGCCAGCAGCCTACCCCTGGGACAGGGGGATTTGAATACGCAGTATTTT
TRBD1,TRBJ1-6,TRBV6-4,.,CASSALSQGSNSPLHF,TGTGCCAGCAGTGCTCTGTCACAGGGGAGCAATTCACCCCTCCACTTT
.,TRBJ2-7,TRBV6-5,.,CASSYQTSVGPYEQYF,TGTGCCAGCAGTTACCAAACTAGTGTAGGGCCCTACGAGCAGTACTTC
TRBD1,TRBJ1-2,TRBV14,.,CASSQSQGGYYGYTF,TGTGCCAGCAGCCAATCCCAGGGGGGTTACTATGGCTACACCTTC
TRBD1,TRBJ2-3,TRBV5-6,.,CASSPPGTETTDTQYF,TGTGCCAGCAGCCCCCCCGGGACAGAGACCACAGATACGCAGTATTTT
.,TRBJ2-7,TRBV7-6,.,CASSLRSGLSSYEQYF,TGTGCCAGCAGCTTACGTAGCGGCCTCAGCTCCTACGAGCAGTACTTC
.,TRBJ1-5,TRBV12-5,.,CASGKDSFLNQPQHF,TGTGCTAGTGGTAAGGACAGTTTCCTGAATCAGCCCCAGCATTTT
TRBD2,TRBJ2-7,TRBV5-1,.,CASSLLPSGTYEQYF,TGCGCCAGCAGCTTGTTGCCTAGCGGGACCTACGAGCAGTACTTC
.,TRBJ1-3,TRBV7-9,.,CASSGDSGNTIYF,TGTGCCAGCAGCGGAGACTCTGGAAACACCATATATTTT
TRBD1,TRBJ2-3,TRBV11-3,.,CASSLTRDRATDTQYF,TGTGCCAGCAGCCTAACACGGGACAGGGCCACAGATACGCAGTATTTT
.,TRBJ2-7,TRBV28,.,CASSLIFGGASYEQYF,TGTGCCAGCAGTTTAATTTTCGGCGGTGCCTCCTACGAGCAGTACTTC
.,TRBJ1-1,TRBV4-2,.,CASSQVTGANTEAFF,TGTGCCAGCAGCCAGGTAACAGGAGCGAACACTGAAGCTTTCTTT
.,TRBJ2-7,TRBV2,.,CASHAGERDEQYF,TGTGCCAGCCACGCCGGGGAACGAGACGAGCAGTACTTC
.,TRBJ1-5,TRBV5-1,.,CASSLDRLDSNQPQHF,TGCGCCAGCAGCTTGGACAGGCTTGATAGCAATCAGCCCCAGCATTTT
.,TRBJ1-2,TRBV4-1,.,CASSHMGGNGYTF,TGCGCCAGCAGCCACATGGGGGGAAATGGCTACACCTTC
.,TRBJ2-6,TRBV5-1,.,CASSNQGAGGANVLTF,TGCGCCAGCAGTAACCAGGGTGCGGGGGGGGCCAACGTCCTGACTTTC
TRBD1,TRBJ2-4,TRBV25-1,.,CASSSGTELNIQYF,TGTGCCAGCAGCTCCGGGACAGAACTAAACATTCAGTACTTC
TRBD1,TRBJ2-3,TRBV5-1,.,CASSLDQGVGMFDTQYF,TGCGCCAGCAGCTTGGACCAGGGGGTTGGAATGTTTGATACGCAGTATTTT
.,TRBJ1-1,TRBV7-9,.,CASIREMNTEAFF,TGTGCCAGCATACGAGAAATGAACACTGAAGCTTTCTTT
.,TRBJ1-4,TRBV7-9,once,CASSLDVRVGTNEKLFF,TGTGCCAGCAGCTTAGACGTCAGGGTCGGAACTAATGAAAAACTGTTTTTT